This is a list of T cell receptor beta chains from one sample in a study of a mutant IDH1 vaccine in newly diagnosed glioma. Sequencing used immunoSEQ multiplex PCR; TCRdb keeps in-frame clones, though not all of them. Among tens of thousands of clones listed, over 60% were seen once. The sample here was peripheral blood mononuclear cells (PBMCs), taken from a glioma patient treated with radiotherapy, temozolomide or both. The source is a man aged 50 or older with glioma. Some clones in this sample may be carry-over from other donors' samples. The CDR3 runs from the conserved cysteine through the conserved F or W. The order of the fields is J gene, clone size, V gene, D gene, CDR3 DNA, CDR3 protein. The D gene is left open where the match is weak. Size is omitted from some rows. Given values are once, few, many or a class for expanded clones.

TRBJ2-3 | - | TRBV19 | - | TGTGCCAGTAGTTGGCTACTAGGGAGCACAGATACGCAGTATTTT | CASSWLLGSTDTQYF
TRBJ2-7 | - | TRBV6-6 | - | TGTGCCAGCAGTTACTCGTACGGCAGAGACGAGCAGTACTTC | CASSYSYGRDEQYF
TRBJ1-1 | - | TRBV2 | TRBD1 | TGTGCCAGCAGCACAGGGGGTACTGAAGCTTTCTTT | CASSTGGTEAFF
TRBJ1-1 | - | TRBV7-2 | TRBD1 | TGTGCCAGCAGCCCCAGGGGGATTTTCACTGAAGCTTTCTTT | CASSPRGIFTEAFF
TRBJ1-2 | - | TRBV6-5 | - | TGTGCCAGCACCGAGGCGGGGTCCCTTCAATATGGCTACACCTTC | CASTEAGSLQYGYTF
TRBJ2-5 | - | TRBV7-2 | TRBD2 | TGTGCCAGCAGCCCCCAAATGAGCGGGGGACAAGAGACCCAGTACTTC | CASSPQMSGGQETQYF
TRBJ2-6 | once | TRBV28 | - | TGTGCCAGCCTACCAACAGGGTCTGGGGCCAACGTCCTGACTTTC | CASLPTGSGANVLTF
TRBJ2-3 | - | TRBV7-9 | TRBD2 | TGTGCCAGCAGCTTACGGGGGGGCACAGATACGCAGTATTTT | CASSLRGGTDTQYF
TRBJ1-1 | - | TRBV28 | - | TGTGCCAGCAGTTTGAAGGGGGGTTTAGCTGAAGCTTTCTTT | CASSLKGGLAEAFF
TRBJ2-1 | - | TRBV7-2 | - | TGTGCCAGCAGCTACCTGGGCACTGAGCAGTTCTTC | CASSYLGTEQFF
TRBJ2-2 | - | TRBV7-2 | - | TGTGCCAGCAGCTTAGACCAGGAGGCCGGGGAGCTGTTTTTT | CASSLDQEAGELFF
TRBJ1-2 | - | TRBV5-1 | - | TGCGCCAGCAGCTTGACAGCTAACTATGGCTACACCTTC | CASSLTANYGYTF
TRBJ1-5 | - | TRBV9 | - | TGTGCCAGCAGCGGAGACAGTTACAATCAGCCCCAGCATTTT | CASSGDSYNQPQHF
TRBJ1-1 | - | TRBV5-1 | - | TGCGCCAGCAGCTTAGAAGAGGGGAGGAACACTGAAGCTTTCTTT | CASSLEEGRNTEAFF
TRBJ2-7 | - | TRBV5-1 | - | TGCGCCAGCAGCTTGGGCCACGATAGAACTTACGAGCAGTACTTC | CASSLGHDRTYEQYF
TRBJ1-1 | - | TRBV6-5 | TRBD1 | TGTGCCAGCAGCCCGGGACAGACTGAAGCTTTCTTT | CASSPGQTEAFF
TRBJ1-4 | few | TRBV25-1 | - | TGTGCCAGCACACGAACTACTAATGAAAAACTGTTTTTT | CASTRTTNEKLFF
TRBJ1-2 | once | TRBV4-1 | - | TGCGCCAGCAGCCTCGAGGGGGGGGGCAGCTATGGCTACACCTTC | CASSLEGGGSYGYTF
TRBJ2-7 | - | TRBV2 | - | TGTGCCAGCAGGATCGGACTGGGCGGGATCTACGAGCAGTACTTC | CASRIGLGGIYEQYF
TRBJ2-6 | - | TRBV5-5 | - | TGTGCCAGCAGCTTCCTAGACTCTGGGGCCAACGTCCTGACTTTC | CASSFLDSGANVLTF
TRBJ2-3 | once | TRBV5-4 | - | TGTGCCAGCAGCCCTAAGGGAGACAGCACAGATACGCAGTATTTT | CASSPKGDSTDTQYF
TRBJ2-7 | - | TRBV4-3 | - | TGCGCCAGCAGCCAAGATTCGGATAACGAGCAGTACTTC | CASSQDSDNEQYF
TRBJ2-2 | - | TRBV27 | - | TGTGCCAGCAGTTTCCAGGGTTACACCGGGGAGCTGTTTTTT | CASSFQGYTGELFF
TRBJ1-5 | few | TRBV6-1 | - | TGTGCCAGCAGTAATGATGGGACATATCAGCCCCAGCATTTT | CASSNDGTYQPQHF
TRBJ1-5 | - | TRBV2 | - | TGTGCCAGCAGTGAGTGGAGGGGCAATCAGCCCCAGCATTTT | CASSEWRGNQPQHF
TRBJ1-5 | - | TRBV7-2 | - | TGTGCCAGCAGCCCCCGAGCGGGGGGGGATCAGCCCCAGCATTTT | CASSPRAGGDQPQHF
TRBJ2-5 | - | TRBV27 | - | TGTGCCAGCAGTTCTTGGGGCCAAGAGACCCAGTACTTC | CASSSWGQETQYF
TRBJ2-7 | - | TRBV7-9 | - | TGTGCCAGCAGCCACAGGGACGAGCAGTACTTC | CASSHRDEQYF
TRBJ2-7 | - | TRBV2 | - | TGTGCCAGCACCCCCCCTCGGGGGCTAGGCGAGCAGTACTTC | CASTPPRGLGEQYF
TRBJ1-2 | - | TRBV28 | - | TGTGCCAGCGCGGATGTAAGGTTCGGCTACACCTTC | CASADVRFGYTF
TRBJ1-1 | - | TRBV6-5 | - | TGTGCCAGCAGTTACTCGGGTTCCAACACTGAAGCTTTCTTT | CASSYSGSNTEAFF
TRBJ2-2 | - | TRBV6-1 | - | TGTGCCAGCAGTGGCGTCCCAGGGTACGCGAACACCGGGGAGCTGTTTTTT | CASSGVPGYANTGELFF
TRBJ1-2 | - | TRBV29-1 | TRBD1 | TGCAGCGTTATTAGGTTGGGGACAGGGGGCTTAAGTCGTGGCTACACCTTC | CSVIRLGTGGLSRGYTF
TRBJ2-1 | few | TRBV18 | TRBD1 | TGTGCCAGCTCACTTACAGGGGGGAGTGAGCAGTTCTTC | CASSLTGGSEQFF
TRBJ1-1 | few | TRBV5-1 | - | TGCGCCAGCAGTCCGTCAGGGACTAAGAACACTGAAGCTTTCTTT | CASSPSGTKNTEAFF
TRBJ2-3 | - | TRBV2 | - | TGTGCCAGCAACCTGTACACAGATACGCAGTATTTT | CASNLYTDTQYF
TRBJ1-2 | - | TRBV29-1 | - | TGCAGCGTTGAAGATACACTTAACTATGGCTACACCTTC | CSVEDTLNYGYTF
TRBJ1-2 | - | TRBV29-1 | - | TGCAGCGTTGAAGACGGGGGGCCGAACGGCTACACCTTC | CSVEDGGPNGYTF
TRBJ2-6 | - | TRBV21-1 | - | TGTGCCAGCAAGACCTCCGGGGCTTCCCTCCGGCGGGCCAACGTCCTGACTTTC | CASKTSGASLRRANVLTF
TRBJ2-3 | - | TRBV2 | TRBD2 | TGTGCCAGCAGGGCACTAGCGGGCATGAGCACAGATACGCAGTATTTT | CASRALAGMSTDTQYF
TRBJ1-2 | - | TRBV4-3 | - | TGCGCCAGCAGCCAAGATGGGGGAGAAAACTATGGCTACACCTTC | CASSQDGGENYGYTF
TRBJ1-3 | - | TRBV5-6 | - | TGTGCCAGCAGCTTGGGGGGGCTCGGAAACACCATATATTTT | CASSLGGLGNTIYF
TRBJ2-7 | - | TRBV5-5 | - | TGTGCCAGCAGCCTTACAGGAGTAGGTACCGAGCAGTACTTC | CASSLTGVGTEQYF
TRBJ1-1 | few | TRBV7-9 | - | TGTGCCAGCAGCCCCCGGGGGGCGCGGAACACTGAAGCTTTCTTT | CASSPRGARNTEAFF
TRBJ1-4 | - | TRBV9 | - | TGTGCCAGCAGCGTCGAGAAGGGGGGCACTAATGAAAAACTGTTTTTT | CASSVEKGGTNEKLFF